A single T cell receptor beta chain is shown here with its context. No antigen is known for it. This CDR3 region has 15 residues. Trimming shortened V by 0 bases and J by 5 bases, and 13 bases separated the two germline ends. Looked up from germline, CDR1 is MGHRA and CDR2 is YSYEKL. These data come from a study of somatic mutations in cytotoxic T cells in rheumatoid arthritis. Positive magnetic bead selection, which isolated the CD4+ and CD8+ cells, was followed by a flow cytometry check of purity. Generated by immunoSEQ multiplex PCR, the TCRdb table keeps only in-frame clones and is missing some. Among 13,000 to 15,000 clones, 82% were seen once, and the ten largest hold less than 35%. Whole-study results and caveats: With advancing age, CD8+ clonality climbed in rheumatoid arthritis patients but did not rise in healthy controls.

V and J are TRBV4-1 and TRBJ1-1; D uncertain. The clonotype originates from an adult with rheumatoid arthritis. Sequenced input: CD8+ T cells sorted from blood. The DNA for the CDR3 is TGCGCCAGCAGCCAAGATGTGCGAGGTCTGACTGAAGCTTTCTTT. Protein sequence: CASSQDVRGLTEAFF.